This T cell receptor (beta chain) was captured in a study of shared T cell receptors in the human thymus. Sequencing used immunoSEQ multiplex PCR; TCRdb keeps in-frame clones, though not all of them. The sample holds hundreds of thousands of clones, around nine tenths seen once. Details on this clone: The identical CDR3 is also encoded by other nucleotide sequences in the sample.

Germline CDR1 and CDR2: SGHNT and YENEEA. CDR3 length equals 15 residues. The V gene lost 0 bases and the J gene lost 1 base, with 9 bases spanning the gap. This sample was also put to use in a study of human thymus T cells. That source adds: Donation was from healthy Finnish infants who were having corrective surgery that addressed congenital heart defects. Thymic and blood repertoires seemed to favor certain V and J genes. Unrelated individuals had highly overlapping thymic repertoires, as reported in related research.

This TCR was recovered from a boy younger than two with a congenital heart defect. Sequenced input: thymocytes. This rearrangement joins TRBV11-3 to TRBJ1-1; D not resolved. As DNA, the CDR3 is TGTGCCAGCAGCTTAGAGGGAGGGCGGAACACTGAAGCTTTCTTT. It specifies CASSLEGGRNTEAFF.